This T cell receptor beta chain derives from a study of cytomegalovirus exposure and HLA in healthy donors. Study findings and constraints: Altogether, some 160 TCR beta chains were recorded as cytomegalovirus-associated.

The CDR3 runs 12 residues. The ends lost 4 bases at V and 7 bases at J; junction bases unmatched: 7. The germline V gene has CDR1 SQVTM and CDR2 ANQGSEA. For this clone: Its target is unknown.

The method was immunoSEQ multiplex PCR; TCRdb's version includes in-frame clones alone and lacks a portion of them. The data contain roughly 140,000 clones, less than 90% of them singletons. The material sequenced was PBMCs. V and J are TRBV29-1 and TRBJ2-7, with 7 bases that match TRBD1. This TCR derives from a woman aged 18 to 35 in good health and CMV-seropositive. The CDR3 region is CSVAEGAGEQYF. The DNA for the CDR3 is TGCAGCGTTGCTGAGGGGGCCGGTGAGCAGTACTTC.